The sample holds many counts of the clone carrying this T cell receptor (beta chain). This sample stems from a study of T cells after yellow fever vaccination. Study-wide findings and caveats: Abundant contaminating clonotypes from the bulk population could appear in FACS-sorted repertoires.

This CDR3 has 16 residues. CDR1 is SGHNT and CDR2 is YENEEA in the germline V gene. V was pared by 5 bases and J by 5 bases, with 6 bases of the junction left unmatched. TCRdb ran MiXCR on the 5' RACE reads and lists one entry per CDR3 protein. This table has around 53,000 distinct CDR3 sequences, around 6.7% appearing once. The V and J genes are TRBV11-3 and TRBJ2-1, with 13 positions matching TRBD2. The receptor was isolated from a man aged 18-30 years who received the YFV17D yellow fever vaccine. The sequencing here drew on CD8+ T cells not binding an NS4B(214-222) dextramer, sorted from PBMCs, taken 35 to 50 days after the first yellow fever vaccination. Here the CDR3 reads CASSAQTSGGNNEQFF. The CDR3 region has the DNA TGTGCCAGCAGCGCGCAGACTAGCGGGGGGAACAATGAGCAGTTCTTC.